This TCR beta chain was sequenced during a study of cytomegalovirus exposure and HLA in healthy donors. Study findings and constraints: A reported reduction in N-insertions relative to the roughly 700-donor mean was seen in an Asian-associated ancestry cluster in a later analysis. As was reported, the HLA-A and HLA-B alleles of most subjects were accurately predicted from TCR beta sequences. Under in vitro conditions, a few CMV-associated chains were confirmed as specific for CMV antigens.

This CDR3 comprises 14 residues. Germline CDR1 ENHRY, CDR2 SYGVKD. J gave up 0 bases and V 7 bases, and 6 bases lay outside the gene matches. Vbeta (60) and Jbeta (13) primers were used in the PCR. Sequencing was performed with immunoSEQ multiplex PCR; in TCRdb, only in-frame clones are kept and a portion is missing. The repertoire holds fewer than 95,000 clones, with more than 70% as singletons. Concerning this clone itself: The antigen is unknown.

The sequenced sample was PBMCs. This TCR was sampled from a man aged 40-50 years in good health and CMV-seronegative. The rearrangement uses TRBV10-3 and TRBJ2-7; TRBD1 aligns across 7 bases. The CDR3 protein is CAINPGTDSYEQYF. As DNA, the CDR3 is TGTGCCATCAACCCCGGGACAGACTCCTACGAGCAGTACTTC.